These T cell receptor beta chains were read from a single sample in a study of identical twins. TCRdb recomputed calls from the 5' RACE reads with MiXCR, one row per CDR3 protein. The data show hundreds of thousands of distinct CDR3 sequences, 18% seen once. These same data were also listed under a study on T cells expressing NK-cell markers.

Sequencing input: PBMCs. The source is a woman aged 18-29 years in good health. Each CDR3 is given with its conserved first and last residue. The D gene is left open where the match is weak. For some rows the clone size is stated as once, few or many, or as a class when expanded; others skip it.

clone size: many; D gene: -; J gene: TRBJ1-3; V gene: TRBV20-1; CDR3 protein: CSAKLNSGNTIYF; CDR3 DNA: TGCAGTGCTAAACTGAACTCTGGAAACACCATATATTTT
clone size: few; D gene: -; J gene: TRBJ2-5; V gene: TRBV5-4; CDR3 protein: CASSLGAQAEETQYF; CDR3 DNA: TGTGCCAGCAGCTTGGGGGCGCAGGCTGAAGAGACCCAGTACTTC
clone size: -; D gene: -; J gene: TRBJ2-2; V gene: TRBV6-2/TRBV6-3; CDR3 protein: CASKFPVNTGELFF; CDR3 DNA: TGTGCCAGCAAGTTTCCGGTGAACACCGGGGAGCTGTTTTTT
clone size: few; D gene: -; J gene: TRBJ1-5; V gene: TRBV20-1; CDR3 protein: CSARSSSNQPQHF; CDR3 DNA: TGCAGTGCTAGAAGCAGTAGCAATCAGCCCCAGCATTTT
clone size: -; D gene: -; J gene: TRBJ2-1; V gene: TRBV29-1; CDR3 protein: CSVEGVTAGKMAQFF; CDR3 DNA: TGCAGCGTTGAGGGGGTGACTGCGGGGAAAATGGCGCAGTTCTTC
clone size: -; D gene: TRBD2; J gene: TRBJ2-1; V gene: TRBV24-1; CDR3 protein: CATQGRGYNEQFF; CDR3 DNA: TGTGCCACCCAAGGGAGGGGATACAATGAGCAGTTCTTC
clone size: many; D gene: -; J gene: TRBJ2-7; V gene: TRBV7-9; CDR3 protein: CASSFPETREQYF; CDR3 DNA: TGTGCCAGCAGCTTCCCGGAGACGAGGGAGCAGTACTTC
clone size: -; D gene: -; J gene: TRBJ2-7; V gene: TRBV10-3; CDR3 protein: CAITIYEQYF; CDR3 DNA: TGTGCGATTACTATCTACGAGCAGTACTTC
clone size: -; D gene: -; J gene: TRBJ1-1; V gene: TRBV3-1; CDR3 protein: CASSQGGPATEAFF; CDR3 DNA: TGTGCCAGCAGCCAAGGCGGTCCTGCCACTGAAGCTTTCTTT
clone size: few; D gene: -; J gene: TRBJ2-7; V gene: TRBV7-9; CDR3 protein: CASSSPNSYEQYF; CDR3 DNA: TGTGCCAGCAGCTCCCCGAACAGCTACGAGCAGTACTTC
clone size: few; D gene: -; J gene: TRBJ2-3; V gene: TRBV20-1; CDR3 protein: CSADTTDTQYF; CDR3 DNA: TGCAGTGCCGACACCACAGATACGCAGTATTTT
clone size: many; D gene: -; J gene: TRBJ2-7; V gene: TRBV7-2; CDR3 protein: CASSLVIQETYF; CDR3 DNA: TGTGCCAGCAGCTTAGTTATCCAAGAGACGTACTTC
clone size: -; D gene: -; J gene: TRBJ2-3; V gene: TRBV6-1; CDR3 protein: CASTRWEVTSTDTQYF; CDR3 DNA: TGTGCCAGCACCCGGTGGGAAGTTACTAGCACAGATACGCAGTATTTT
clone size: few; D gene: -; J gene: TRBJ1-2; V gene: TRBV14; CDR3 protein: CASSSDRTYGYTF; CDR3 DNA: TGTGCCAGCAGTTCAGACAGGACCTATGGCTACACCTTC
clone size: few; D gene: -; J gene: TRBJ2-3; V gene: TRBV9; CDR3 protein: CASSFSSGRDTDTQYF; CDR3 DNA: TGTGCCAGCAGCTTCTCGTCGGGACGCGACACAGATACGCAGTATTTT
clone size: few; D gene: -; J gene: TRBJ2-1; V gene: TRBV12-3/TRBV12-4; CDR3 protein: CASSFRDLANNEQFF; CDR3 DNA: TGTGCCAGCAGTTTCAGGGACTTAGCTAACAATGAGCAGTTCTTC
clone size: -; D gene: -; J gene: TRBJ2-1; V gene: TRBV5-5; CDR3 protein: CASSLWSREQFF; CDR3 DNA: TGTGCCAGCAGCTTGTGGTCACGGGAGCAGTTCTTC
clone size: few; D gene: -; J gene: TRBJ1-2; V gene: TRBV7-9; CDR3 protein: CASSLGGVPDYGYTF; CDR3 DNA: TGTGCCAGCAGCTTAGGAGGGGTCCCTGACTATGGCTACACCTTC
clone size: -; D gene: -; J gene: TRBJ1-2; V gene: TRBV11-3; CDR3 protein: CASSPSASAGGYTF; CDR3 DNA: TGTGCCAGCAGCCCCAGCGCATCGGCGGGTGGCTACACCTTC
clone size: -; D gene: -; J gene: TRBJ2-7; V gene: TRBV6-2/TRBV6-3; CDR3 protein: CASRGTLSSYEQYF; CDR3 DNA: TGTGCCAGCCGAGGGACTTTAAGCTCCTACGAGCAGTACTTC
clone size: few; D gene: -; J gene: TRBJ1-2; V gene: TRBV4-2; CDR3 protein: CASSQGGPKDGYTF; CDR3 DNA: TGTGCCAGCAGCCAAGGGGGGCCTAAAGATGGCTACACCTTC
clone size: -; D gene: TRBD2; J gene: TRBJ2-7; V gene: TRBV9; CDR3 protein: CASSRSGTNSYEQYF; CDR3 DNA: TGTGCCAGCAGCAGGTCCGGGACTAACTCCTACGAGCAGTACTTC
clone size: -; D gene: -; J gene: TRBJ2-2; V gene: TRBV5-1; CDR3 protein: CASSLAGDTGELFF; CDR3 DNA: TGCGCCAGCAGCTTGGCAGGGGACACCGGGGAGCTGTTTTTT
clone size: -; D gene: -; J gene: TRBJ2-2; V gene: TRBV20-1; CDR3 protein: CSATSDLATGELFF; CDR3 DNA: TGCAGTGCTACCTCCGACTTGGCCACCGGGGAGCTGTTTTTT
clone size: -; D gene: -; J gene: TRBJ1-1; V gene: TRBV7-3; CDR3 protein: CASSAQRGTEAFF; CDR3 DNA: TGTGCCAGCAGCGCTCAGCGGGGCACTGAAGCTTTCTTT
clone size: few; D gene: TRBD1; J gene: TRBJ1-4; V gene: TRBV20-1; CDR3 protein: CSAWGGTGVEKLFF; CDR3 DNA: TGCAGTGCATGGGGTGGGACAGGGGTAGAAAAACTGTTTTTT
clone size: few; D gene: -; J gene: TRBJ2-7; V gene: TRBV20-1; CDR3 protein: CSARGRDAYEQYF; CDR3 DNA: TGCAGTGCTAGAGGCCGGGACGCATACGAGCAGTACTTC
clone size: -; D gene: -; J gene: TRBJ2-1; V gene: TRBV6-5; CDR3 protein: CASSYSRLNNEQFF; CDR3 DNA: TGTGCCAGCAGTTACTCGAGACTCAACAATGAGCAGTTCTTC
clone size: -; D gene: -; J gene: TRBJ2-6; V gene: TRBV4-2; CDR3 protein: CASSQDGPGSGANVLTF; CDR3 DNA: TGTGCCAGCAGCCAAGACGGGCCCGGCTCTGGGGCCAACGTCCTGACTTTC
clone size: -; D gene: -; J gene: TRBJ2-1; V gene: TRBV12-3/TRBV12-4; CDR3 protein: CASSPPLGSGNEQFF; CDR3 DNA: TGTGCCAGCAGTCCTCCCCTGGGTAGTGGGAATGAGCAGTTCTTC
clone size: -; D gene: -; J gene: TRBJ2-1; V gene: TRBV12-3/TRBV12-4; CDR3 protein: CASSRSYEQFF; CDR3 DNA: TGTGCCAGCAGCCGCTCGTATGAGCAGTTCTTC
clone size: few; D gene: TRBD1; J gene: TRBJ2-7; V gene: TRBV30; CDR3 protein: CAWTRDRAYEQYF; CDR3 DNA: TGTGCCTGGACACGGGACAGGGCCTACGAGCAGTACTTC
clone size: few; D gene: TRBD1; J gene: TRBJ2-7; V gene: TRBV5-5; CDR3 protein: CASSLADRDYEQYF; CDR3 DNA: TGTGCCAGCAGCTTGGCGGACAGGGATTACGAGCAGTACTTC